This passage covers 20 T cell receptor beta chains from one sample sequenced in a study of cytomegalovirus exposure and HLA in healthy donors. It was with 60 Vbeta and 13 Jbeta primers that the PCR ran. Assay used: immunoSEQ multiplex PCR; TCRdb lists only in-frame clones, some missing. The data show about 93,000 clones, with about two thirds seen just once and 5.5% to 6% held by the top ten. Material: PBMCs. The receptors shown here come from a boy aged 10-17 years in good health and CMV-seropositive.

The chain recombines TRBV7-9 with TRBJ1-1, with D unresolved. Germline assignment: CDR1 SEHNR and CDR2 FQNEAQ (reference sequence). This CDR3 has 15 residues. The V gene lost 1 base and the J gene lost 5 bases, with 14 bases spanning the gap. CDR3 sequence (DNA): TGTGCCAGCAGCTTAGTCGTGAGCGCATATACTGAAGCTTTCTTT. This gives the protein CASSLVVSAYTEAFF.

The chain combines TRBV6-5 with TRBJ2-5; 11 nucleotides align to TRBD2. The germline V gene has CDR1 MNHEY and CDR2 SVGAGI. J gave up 3 bases and V 11 bases, and 5 bases lay outside the gene matches. The CDR3 is 13 amino acids. The DNA for the CDR3 is TGTGCCGCTACGACTAGCGGGAAAGAGACCCAGTACTTC. Protein: CAATTSGKETQYF.

The chain carries TRBV19 and TRBJ1-1; 10 nucleotides agree with TRBD1. The CDR3 is 19 amino acids. From germline, CDR1 is LNHDA and CDR2 SQIVND (reference sequence). After removal of 4 bases from V and 2 bases from J, the junction contained 16 bases not matched to a gene. The CDR3 here is CASSRRGGQGVGLNTEAFF. As DNA, the CDR3 is TGTGCCAGTAGTAGGAGAGGTGGACAGGGGGTGGGACTCAACACTGAAGCTTTCTTT.

The rearrangement joins TRBV5-1 to TRBJ2-5; 8 bases map to TRBD2. The ends lost 4 bases at V and 7 bases at J; junction bases unmatched: 9. Germline CDR1 reads SGHRS; CDR2 reads YFSETQ. The CDR3 contains 14 residues. CDR3 nucleotides: TGCGCCAGCAGCGGGCGGACACGGGAGGGGACCCAGTACTTC. The encoded protein is CASSGRTREGTQYF.

The chain has TRBV2 and TRBJ2-7, with TRBD1 matching over 9 bases. CDR3 length: 15 amino acids. CDR1 and CDR2 (germline): SNHLY, FYNNEI. Trimming took 7 bases from V and 5 from J; bases not matched to a gene: 12. CDR3 nucleotides: TGTGCCAGCAATAAGTGGGGGACAGGGACCCACGAGCAGTACTTC. This translates into CASNKWGTGTHEQYF. The full variable domain, with the rest looked up from reference TRBV2 and TRBJ2-7, is EPEVTQTPSHQVTQMGQEVILRCVPISNHLYFYWYRQILGQKVEFLVSFYNNEISEKSEIFDDQFSVERPDGSNFTLKIRSTKLEDSAMYFCASNKWGTGTHEQYFGPGTRLTVT.

The chain is built from TRBV7-9 and TRBJ2-5; 7 bases map to TRBD1. The CDR3 has 17 residues. Per germline, CDR1 SEHNR and CDR2 FQNEAQ (reference sequence). The V and J ends lost 5 bases and 0 bases, in that order; junction bases with no gene match: 12. CDR3 sequence: CASSLLGRGLDQETQYF. For the CDR3, the DNA is TGTGCCAGCAGCCTCCTCGGAAGGGGGCTGGACCAAGAGACCCAGTACTTC.

The chain couples TRBV6-1 to TRBJ1-1; 9 nucleotides line up with TRBD1. Losses at the gene ends were 5 bases for V and 2 bases for J; bases not matched to a gene: 3. The CDR3 loop spans 14 amino acids. Germline values: CDR1 MNHNS, CDR2 SASEGT. CDR3 protein: CASSTTGGNTEAFF. CDR3 DNA: TGTGCCAGCAGTACTACAGGGGGCAACACTGAAGCTTTCTTT.

This clone was counted between two and nine times. The genes are TRBV2 and TRBJ1-6; D unresolved. This CDR3 comprises 15 residues. Germline V gene data show CDR1 as SNHLY and CDR2 as FYNNEI. Trimming stripped 0 bases from V and 6 bases from J, with 9 bases between. CDR3 protein: CASSEAWGGNSPLHF. The DNA of the CDR3 is TGTGCCAGCAGTGAAGCGTGGGGAGGTAATTCACCCCTCCACTTT.

The genes are TRBV7-9 and TRBJ1-1, with TRBD1 matching 11 bases. The V and J ends lost 7 bases and 4 bases, in that order; junction bases with no gene match: 8. Germline V gene sequence: CDR1 SEHNR, CDR2 FQNEAQ (reference sequence). The CDR3 is made up of 15 amino acids. The CDR3 spells CASTLWTGGGTEAFF. DNA of the CDR3: TGTGCCAGCACACTATGGACAGGGGGCGGCACTGAAGCTTTCTTT. The full variable domain, rest sourced from reference TRBV7-9 and TRBJ1-1, is DTGVSQNPRHKITKRGQNVTFRCDPISEHNRLYWYRQTLGQGPEFLTYFQNEAQLEKSRLLSDRFSAERPKGSFSTLEIQRTEQGDSAMYLCASTLWTGGGTEAFFGQGTRLTVV.

The chain has TRBV28 and TRBJ2-1, with D uncertain. Germline values: CDR1 MDHEN, CDR2 SYDVKM. The CDR3 extends over 16 amino acids. Trimming took off 1 base at V and 0 bases at J, with 10 bases between the two ends. CDR3 loop: CASSLSGTSSYNEQFF. CDR3 nucleotide sequence: TGTGCCAGCAGTTTATCAGGTACCAGCTCCTACAATGAGCAGTTCTTC.

V and J are TRBV5-6 and TRBJ1-1; 7 positions match TRBD1. The V gene's germline CDR1 is SGHDT and CDR2 YYEEEE. CDR3 length: 15 amino acids. V dropped 4 bases and J dropped 5; count of bases not matched to a gene: 11. CDR3 sequence: CASSRTYRGLTEAFF. In DNA form, the CDR3 reads TGTGCCAGCAGCAGGACCTACAGGGGTCTAACTGAAGCTTTCTTT.

The V and J genes are TRBV7-2 and TRBJ2-7; 12 nucleotides agree with TRBD2. The J segment lost 3 bases and the V segment lost 2 bases, leaving 5 bases of the junction unmatched. CDR1 SGHTA and CDR2 FQGNSA come from the germline V gene. This CDR3 has 16 amino acids. The CDR3 sequence is CASSLMTSGSNYEQYF. The CDR3 DNA reads as TGTGCCAGCAGCTTAATGACTAGCGGGAGTAACTACGAGCAGTACTTC.

This clone has only a few counts. The rearrangement joins TRBV6-5 to TRBJ2-3; D possibly corresponds to TRBD1 (5 bases). This CDR3 comprises 12 residues. V was clipped by 5 bases and J by 8 bases, with 11 bases between them. Germline V gene data show CDR1 as MNHEY and CDR2 as SVGAGI. The DNA for the CDR3 is TGTGCCAGCAGTGTCCAGCAGGGTACGCAGTATTTT. Amino acids: CASSVQQGTQYF.

This chain uses TRBV7-9 with TRBJ2-5, with 8 bases lining up with TRBD1. Gene TRBJ2-7 matches the end of the DNA better, so the J call may be wrong. CDR1 is SEHNR and CDR2 is FQNEAQ in the germline V gene (reference sequence). The CDR3 consists of 16 residues. The CDR3 DNA follows: TGTGCCAGCAGCTTAGCGCTACAGGGGGGTCTCTACGAGCAGTACTTC. Translating gives CASSLALQGGLYEQYF.

The rearrangement joins TRBV11-2 to TRBJ2-2; 7 bases align to TRBD2. The CDR3 has 17 amino acids. Looked up from germline, CDR1 is SGHAT and CDR2 is FQNNGV. Trimming removed 4 bases from V and 7 bases from J; junction bases left unmatched: 15. The CDR3 here is CASSSPVKTSKSGELFF. CDR3 DNA: TGTGCCAGCAGCTCCCCAGTCAAGACTAGCAAAAGCGGGGAGCTGTTTTTT.

This clone was counted only a few times. Written as DNA, the CDR3 is TGTGCCAGTAGTATAGGTGGCGGATCTTTCTACGAGCAGTACTTC. It encodes CASSIGGGSFYEQYF. This sequence joins TRBV19 and TRBJ2-7; D gene uncertain. Germline CDR1 is LNHDA and CDR2 is SQIVND (reference sequence). The CDR3 has 15 residues. V gave up 1 base and J gave up 3 bases, with 13 bases separating them. The full variable domain, completed using reference TRBV19 and TRBJ2-7, is DGGITQSPKYLFRKEGQNVTLSCEQNLNHDAMYWYRQDPGQGLRLIYYSQIVNDFQKGDIAEGYSVSREKKESFPLTVTSAQKNPTAFYLCASSIGGGSFYEQYFGPGTRLTVT.

This clone has a handful of counts. The chain has TRBV5-4 and TRBJ1-1; the D gene is possibly TRBD1 (5 bases). Trimming took 4 bases from V and 5 from J, leaving 15 bases between them. This CDR3 has 14 amino acids. Germline V CDR1 and CDR2: SGHNT, YYREEE (reference sequence). CDR3 nucleotide sequence: TGTGCCAGCAGCCCGTCGGGGGGAGGGACTGAAGCTTTCTTT. Protein product: CASSPSGGGTEAFF.

The rearrangement uses TRBV20-1 and TRBJ1-1; TRBD1 aligns across 7 bases. The CDR3 runs to 11 residues. Unmatched junction bases numbered 4, after V lost 6 bases and J lost 6 bases. CDR1 is DFQATT, CDR2 SNEGSKA, per germline (reference sequence). The CDR3 DNA follows: TGCAGTGCAAACAGGGGCGCTGAAGCTTTCTTT. Its protein product is CSANRGAEAFF.

The chain is built from TRBV6-1 and TRBJ1-1; 9 bases fit TRBD1. This CDR3 comprises 14 residues. The trim removed 7 bases at V and 1 base at J, leaving 4 bases unmatched. Germline-derived CDR1 and CDR2 are MNHNS and SASEGT. The CDR3 sequence is CASTLTGGNTEAFF. The CDR3, as DNA: TGTGCCAGCACCCTGACAGGGGGGAACACTGAAGCTTTCTTT.

V gene TRBV30 combines with J gene TRBJ2-5; D unclear. The last part of the DNA fits TRBJ2-7 better; the J call may be wrong. Germline V gives CDR1 GTSNPN, CDR2 SVGIG (reference sequence). CDR3 length: 13 residues. CDR3 nucleotides: TGTGCCTGGAGCCCCCAAGATAGCTACGAGCAGTACTTC. Residues: CAWSPQDSYEQYF.